Included here is one T cell receptor beta chain sequence, with context. A few counts support this clonotype. Its antigen is not yet known. Per-nucleotide qualities are absent, and no much larger clonotype sits a single base away. The data originate from a study of read filtering for tumor transcriptome and immune sequencing (dated by TCRdb to 2018 to 2021). About the full investigation: The cohort was composed of 16 to 20 male and 14 to 15 female patients, with a mean age of approximately 62 years and an age range of roughly 45 to 85. By revised international staging, 8 patients were R-ISS I, some 17 were R-ISS II and 7 were R-ISS III. After DNase treatment, whole-transcriptome libraries were prepared using the TruSeq RNA Access Library Prep Kit. Per sample, about 3.5 to 10.27 million TCR-region mapped reads were obtained with IR-seq, compared with only roughly 80 to 1273 with RNA-seq. Using the same bone marrow samples, the study ran both targeted immune repertoire sequencing and bulk whole-transcriptome sequencing and then compared the TCR repertoires from each method. A main aim was a read-filtering strategy for immune repertoire data, specifically whether clonotypes supported by a single read should be removed. What the study reported, not specific to this receptor: Single-read clonotypes made up around 82% of clonotypes but 3.5% to 4.5% of total reads in IR-seq, and just under 75% of clonotypes and 40% to 50% of reads in RNA-seq. The sorted CD138-negative fraction was composed of a mixed bone marrow immune population rather than of purified T cells. Compared with RNA-seq, IR-seq captured clonotypes at much higher depth and more reliably, and a smaller IR-seq throughput was enough to identify most shared clonotypes. The correlation between IR-seq and RNA-seq shared clonotype proportions rose when single-read clonotypes were removed.

TCR libraries were built from about 370 ng RNA with the Immunoverse kit, using molecular barcoded adaptors covering alpha/delta and beta/gamma chains. TCR library preparation used the same RNA that went into transcriptome sequencing. An Illumina HiSeq 4000 with 2 x 150 cycles was used to sequence the TCR libraries. Under the source paper's analysis protocol: MiXCR aligned TCR reads to human V, D, J and C references and assembled the aligned reads into CDR3 clonotypes, with quality filtering and error correction included. The tcR package in R was used for analysis of clonotype counts and gene usage diversity. Raw mapping reads were checked after the RNA-seq reads had been mapped by STAR aligner version 2.5.3a onto the human GRCh37 genome. To test the effect of sequencing depth on detected clonotypes, IR-seq fastq files were randomly downsampled using Seqtk 1.3. Clones were called with MiXCR by TCRdb after fastp trimmed the public reads at Q25, and only in-frame beta chains were retained. All rows with the same CDR3 protein become a single entry with the most common DNA and genes. In this record, the V and J calls reflect TCRdb's handling and not the investigators' own analysis. The sample table shows 65,000 or so distinct CDR3 sequences, and roughly 18% are seen once. Roughly 10% of the sample is in the top ten clones.

Germline trimming: 5 bases from V, 0 bases from J; junction bases outside gene matches: 8. Measured from the cysteine to the phenylalanine, the CDR3 is 18 residues long. The sequence is cut down to CDR3 DNA, 54 bases in frame from base 1. Reading the germline V gene (reference sequence) gives CDR1 PRHDT and CDR2 FYEKMQ. Each patient had bone marrow sampled at the time of active disease. Isolation of bone marrow mononuclear cells was performed by Ficoll-Hypaque density gradient centrifugation. Myeloma plasma cells were removed and CD138-negative cells were collected by negative selection after labeling with CD138 magnetic microbeads on a MACS separator. Flow cytometry on an Attune NxT with CD138 antibodies was used to check the purity of the isolated cells. TRIzol reagent was used to extract total RNA, which was then quantified with a NanoDrop spectrophotometer. For each patient, the CD138-negative bone marrow sample underwent paired RNA-seq and IR-seq.

The receptor chain draws on TRBV13 and TRBJ2-6, with 9 junctional bases fitting TRBD1. The sample taken for sequencing was a population of CD138-negative cells sorted from bone marrow. Sample cell subset or site, as interpreted from the label and publication: bone marrow mononuclear cells depleted of CD138+ plasma/myeloma cells by negative magnetic selection. The receptor was derived from a donor at least 40 years old with multiple myeloma. The CDR3 amino acid sequence is: CASSPVGQGSSGANVLTF. The DNA sequence is as follows: TGTGCCAGCAGCCCAGTGGGACAGGGTAGCTCTGGGGCCAACGTCCTGACTTTC.